This entry lists 20 T cell receptor beta chains sequenced from one sample in a study of blood T cell repertoires in COVID-19. Clones were sequenced by immunoSEQ multiplex PCR, and TCRdb holds only the in-frame ones, with some missing. The sample holds around 300,000 clones, around 83% seen once. The sequenced material came from peripheral blood. All receptors come from a man aged 25-45 years with active or convalescent COVID-19.

As to this clone: At the DNA level, this CDR3 is encoded by other sequences in the same sample as well. The rearrangement links TRBV18 to TRBJ1-2, with D unclear. Germline V CDR1 and CDR2: KGHSH, LQKENI. Trimming removed 0 bases at V and 3 bases at J, with 8 bases between. The CDR3 loop spans 14 amino acids. CDR3 coding DNA: TGTGCCAGCTCACCACCGGGAGGGTACTATGGCTACACCTTC. Protein product: CASSPPGGYYGYTF.

The chain employs TRBV21-1 and TRBJ2-1; the D call in the table, TRBD1, was not verified against the DNA. TRBV21-1 counts as a pseudogene. The CDR3 length is 16 residues. The CDR3 here is CASSTPRQPPYNEQFF. DNA for the CDR3: TGTGCCAGCAGCACCCCTAGACAGCCACCTTACAATGAGCAGTTCTTC.

V usage is TRBV20-1 and J usage is TRBJ2-5; TRBD2 aligns across 8 bases. There are 12 residues in the CDR3. The J segment lost 5 bases and the V segment lost 3 bases, leaving 2 bases of the junction unmatched. The V gene's germline CDR1 is DFQATT and CDR2 SNEGSKA (reference sequence). The CDR3 DNA reads TGCAGTGCTAGTTTAGCGGGGGAGACCCAGTACTTC. It encodes CSASLAGETQYF.

The chain carries TRBV24-1 and TRBJ2-2; tentative D call: TRBD2 (7 bases). The CDR3 has 14 amino acids. Germline V gene data show CDR1 as KGHDR and CDR2 as SFDVKD. Trimming left V 9 bases short and J 4 bases short, with 14 bases between. The CDR3 is CATGQGRVTGELFF. The CDR3 bases are TGTGCCACCGGGCAGGGGAGGGTCACCGGGGAGCTGTTTTTT.

The chain couples TRBV4-1 to TRBJ1-3, with 9 bases fitting TRBD1. There are 14 residues in the CDR3. Looked up from germline, CDR1 is MGHRA and CDR2 is YSYEKL. V trimming: 4 bases; J trimming: 7 bases; junction bases outside the gene matches: 5. The CDR3 DNA reads TGCGCCAGCAGCCGAGGACAGGGGAGGAACACCATATATTTT. Protein: CASSRGQGRNTIYF.

The V gene is TRBV9, the J gene TRBJ1-4; D ambiguous. The V end lost 0 bases, the J end lost 4 bases, and 7 bases lay between the germline ends. The CDR3 is made up of 14 amino acids. Germline CDR1 reads SGDLS; CDR2 reads YYNGEE. The CDR3 protein is CASSVAQYNEKLFF. CDR3 DNA: TGTGCCAGCAGCGTAGCTCAGTATAATGAAAAACTGTTTTTT.

The rearrangement uses TRBV9 and TRBJ2-2; D perhaps matches TRBD2 (5 bases). The CDR3 consists of 16 residues. V lost 1 base to trimming and J lost 1 base, with 11 bases between them. Per germline, CDR1 SGDLS and CDR2 YYNGEE. CDR3 sequence reads: CASSVNWAGNTGELFF. For the CDR3, the DNA is TGTGCCAGCAGCGTAAATTGGGCGGGGAACACCGGGGAGCTGTTTTTT.

This chain links TRBV18 with TRBJ2-7, with no clear D. Germline assignment: CDR1 KGHSH and CDR2 LQKENI. This CDR3 is 13 amino acids long. V lost 0 bases, J lost 3 bases, and 6 bases lay in between. The CDR3 DNA is TGTGCCAGCTCACCACCGAAACTCTACGAGCAGTACTTC. Translated: CASSPPKLYEQYF.

In this sample, this clone turned up once. This chain uses TRBV6-5 with TRBJ2-2, with 10 bases lining up with TRBD1. The CDR3 spans 15 residues. The V and J ends lost 7 bases and 6 bases, in that order; junction bases with no gene match: 8. Germline V gene data show CDR1 as MNHEY and CDR2 as SVGAGI. The chain's CDR3 is CASNPGQGFPGELFF. CDR3 nucleotides: TGTGCCAGCAATCCGGGACAGGGGTTTCCCGGGGAGCTGTTTTTT.

The chain is built from TRBV4-1 and TRBJ1-2; D might be TRBD1 (6 bases). V lost 4 bases and J lost 3, with 18 bases in between. In germline, CDR1 is MGHRA, CDR2 YSYEKL. The CDR3 covers 16 residues. DNA for the CDR3: TGCGCCAGCAGCCCCCCACAGGGCATAACTTACTATGGCTACACCTTC. This encodes CASSPPQGITYYGYTF.

The rearrangement links TRBV6-5 to TRBJ1-1, with D unresolved. CDR1 and CDR2 (germline): MNHEY, SVGAGI. The V end lost 0 bases, the J end lost 2 bases, and 7 bases lay between the germline ends. This CDR3 is 14 amino acids long. Here the CDR3 reads CASSYSSPNTEAFF. CDR3 DNA sequence: TGTGCCAGCAGTTACTCGAGCCCCAACACTGAAGCTTTCTTT.

This clone has a handful of counts. The V call is TRBV4-1, the J call TRBJ1-2; D perhaps matches TRBD1 (6 bases). This CDR3 is 18 amino acids long. The germline V gene has CDR1 MGHRA and CDR2 YSYEKL. V shed 1 base and J shed 5 bases, with 23 bases lying between them. The CDR3 sequence: CASSQVQGRGSYGYGYTF. DNA of the CDR3: TGCGCCAGCAGCCAAGTTCAGGGGAGAGGGTCATATGGGTATGGCTACACCTTC.

The rearrangement uses TRBV27 and TRBJ1-2, with D unclear. The germline gives CDR1 MNHEY, CDR2 SMNVEV (reference sequence). This CDR3 contains 13 residues. V lost 3 bases, J lost 2 bases, and 7 bases lay in between. The CDR3 sequence is CASSFGRNYGYTF. Here the CDR3 DNA reads TGTGCCAGCAGTTTTGGCAGGAACTATGGCTACACCTTC.

The rearrangement uses TRBV30 and TRBJ2-7; 9 bases agree with TRBD1. Per the germline V gene, CDR1 is GTSNPN and CDR2 is SVGIG (reference sequence). The CDR3 is 15 residues long. The junction had 7 bases not matched to a gene; V was cut back by 1 base and J by 3 bases. In DNA form, the CDR3 reads TGTGCCTGGAGTGGGACGGGACAGGGATACTACGAGCAGTACTTC. Translation gives CAWSGTGQGYYEQYF.

The chain couples TRBV10-3 to TRBJ1-1, with D perhaps matching TRBD1 (5 bases). Trimming shortened V by 2 bases and J by 4 bases, and 11 bases separated the two germline ends. Per the germline V gene, CDR1 is ENHRY and CDR2 is SYGVKD. CDR3 length: 14 amino acids. CDR3 amino acids: CAISEQGGSTEAFF. For the CDR3, the DNA is TGTGCCATCAGTGAGCAGGGCGGGAGCACTGAAGCTTTCTTT.

This clone was seen once. The chain employs TRBV19 and TRBJ2-1; possible D gene TRBD2, 5 bases. The CDR3 has 13 amino acids. Germline CDR1 is LNHDA and CDR2 is SQIVND (reference sequence). Trimming shortened V by 4 bases and J by 9 bases, and 13 bases separated the two germline ends. Here the CDR3 reads CASSTAPGSEQFF. CDR3 sequence (DNA): TGTGCCAGTAGTACCGCACCGGGGAGTGAGCAGTTCTTC. The variable domain in full, completed from reference TRBV19 and TRBJ2-1, reads DGGITQSPKYLFRKEGQNVTLSCEQNLNHDAMYWYRQDPGQGLRLIYYSQIVNDFQKGDIAEGYSVSREKKESFPLTVTSAQKNPTAFYLCASSTAPGSEQFFGPGTRLTVL.

J is TRBJ1-6 and V is TRBV3-1 (or the pseudogene TRBV3-2); no clear D. CDR1 and CDR2 (germline): LGHDT, YNNKEL (reference sequence). The CDR3 has 16 residues. Trimming took off 0 bases at V and 3 bases at J, with 9 bases between the two ends. CDR3 residues: CASSQEAGFYNSPLHF. CDR3 DNA sequence: TGTGCCAGCAGCCAAGAAGCGGGCTTCTATAATTCACCCCTCCACTTT.

The chain carries TRBV12-3 or TRBV12-4 and TRBJ2-3, with D unclear. CDR3 size: 11 residues. V gave up 6 bases and J gave up 6 bases, with 7 bases separating them. CDR3 DNA sequence: TGTGCCAGCAGCCCCTTGGATACGCAGTATTTT. Protein sequence: CASSPLDTQYF.

V usage is TRBV28 and J usage is TRBJ1-1; D is perhaps TRBD1 (6 bases). The germline gives CDR1 MDHEN, CDR2 SYDVKM. The V and J ends lost 2 bases and 0 bases respectively, with 10 bases between them. The CDR3 loop spans 15 amino acids. The CDR3 protein is CASSLLGAVNTEAFF. DNA of the CDR3: TGTGCCAGCAGTTTACTGGGGGCAGTGAACACTGAAGCTTTCTTT. Based on the CDR3 plus reference TRBV28 and TRBJ1-1, the full variable domain is DVKVTQSSRYLVKRTGEKVFLECVQDMDHENMFWYRQDPGLGLRLIYFSYDVKMKEKGDIPEGYSVSREKKERFSLILESASTNQTSMYLCASSLLGAVNTEAFFGQGTRLTVV.

The CDR3 protein is CASSSYGQGGDNEQFF. CDR3 DNA: TGTGCCAGCAGCTCCTATGGACAGGGGGGGGACAATGAGCAGTTCTTC. The chain is built from TRBV3-1 (or the pseudogene TRBV3-2) and TRBJ2-1, with TRBD1 identical over 10 bases. The germline gives CDR1 LGHDT, CDR2 YNNKEL (reference sequence). The CDR3 is 16 residues long. The V gene end was trimmed by 5 bases and the J gene end by 5 bases; junction bases not matched to a gene: 9.